This TCR beta chain came from a study of cytomegalovirus exposure and HLA in healthy donors. Germline V CDR1 and CDR2: SGHAT, FQDESV (reference sequence). The CDR3 extends over 13 amino acids. Trimming shortened V by 6 bases and J by 1 base, and 9 bases separated the two germline ends. As regards this clone: Its antigen is unidentified.

Overall study results and limits: Earlier findings revealed that most TCR beta V segments proved productive either about 87% or about 30% of the time.

In the PCR, 60 Vbeta and 13 Jbeta primers were used. Sequencing used immunoSEQ multiplex PCR; TCRdb keeps in-frame clones, though not all of them. The sample yields around 120,000 clones, around 78% seen once. The gene calls are TRBV11-1 and TRBJ1-1; D uncertain. The source is a woman aged 50 to 60 in good health and CMV-seronegative. Sequencing was performed on PBMCs. The CDR3 DNA is TGTGCCAGCAGTCCCCGAGAGAACACTGAAGCTTTCTTT. Translated, it gives CASSPRENTEAFF.